One sample yielded the 24 T cell receptor beta chains listed below, sequenced in a study of T cells in Graves' hyperthyroidism and ophthalmopathy. TCR beta CDR3 region amplification was performed from RNA transcripts. The HTBI set primed first-round TCR CDR3 RT-PCR. TCRdb analysed the multiplex PCR reads with MiXCR anew, one entry per CDR3 protein. Of 550,000 to 700,000 distinct CDR3 sequences listed, 40% to 55% are singletons. The sequenced material came from peripheral blood or thyroid tissue (not recorded which). These receptors were taken from an adult woman with Graves' disease, either hyperthyroidism or ophthalmopathy (not recorded which).

There are many counts of this clonotype. The chain is built from TRBV15 and TRBJ2-3; no reliable D call. Germline CDR1 reads LNHNV; CDR2 reads YYDKDF (reference sequence). The CDR3 length is 13 residues. V dropped 0 bases and J dropped 5 bases, with 6 bases sitting between them. The CDR3 protein is CATSRDNGDTQYF. The CDR3 DNA sequence: TGTGCCACCAGCAGAGATAACGGAGATACGCAGTATTTT.

V usage is TRBV7-9 and J usage is TRBJ2-7; D gene unclear. CDR1 is SEHNR and CDR2 is FQNEAQ in the germline V gene (reference sequence). V was pared by 1 base and J by 2 bases, with 9 bases between. The CDR3 spans 14 residues. The CDR3 DNA is TGTGCCAGCAGCTTAGTGTGGGGTCCCTACGAGCAGTACTTC. It codes for CASSLVWGPYEQYF.

Worth noting for this clonotype: A single base separates this from a much larger clone, so it may be a read error. The V gene is TRBV5-4, the J gene TRBJ1-2; no clear D. Germline V CDR1 and CDR2: SGHNT, YYREEE (reference sequence). CDR3 length equals 13 residues. The CDR3 DNA sequence: TGTGTCAGCAGCTTGAAGACTAACTATGGCTACACCTTC. Translation gives CVSSLKTNYGYTF. Full variable domain (remainder filled in from reference TRBV5-4 and TRBJ1-2): ETGVTQSPTHLIKTRGQQVTLRCSSQSGHNTVSWYQQALGQGPQFIFQYYREEENGRGNFPPRFSGLQFPNYSSELNVNALELDDSALYLCVSSLKTNYGYTFGSGTRLTVV.

V and J are TRBV15 and TRBJ1-5; unclear D gene. CDR1 is LNHNV, CDR2 YYDKDF, per germline (reference sequence). V lost 3 bases, J lost 7 bases, and 16 bases lay in between. This CDR3 spans 15 amino acids. The CDR3 DNA sequence: TGTGCCACCAGCAGCCCCCGTAGAGTAGCGCAGCCCCAGCATTTT. Protein product: CATSSPRRVAQPQHF.

Remarks on this clonotype: Its ends do not fully match the called genes, so a read error is possible. The chain carries TRBV19 and TRBJ1-6; weak D call: TRBD1 (5 bases). CDR1 and CDR2 (germline): LNHDA, SQIVND (reference sequence). CDR3 length equals 13 residues. The CDR3 sequence: CASGMTAASPLHF. Written as DNA, the CDR3 is TGTGCCAGTGGTATGACAGCCGCATCACCCCTCCACTTT. The complete variable domain, with remaining parts taken from reference TRBV19 and TRBJ1-6, reads DGGITQSPKYLFRKEGQNVTLSCEQNLNHDAMYWYRQDPGQGLRLIYYSQIVNDFQKGDIAEGYSVSREKKESFPLTVTSAQKNPTAFYLCASGMTAASPLHFGNGTRLTVT.

This clonotype was seen at least ten times. V gene TRBV30 combines with J gene TRBJ1-5; tentative D call: TRBD1 (5 bases). V lost 0 bases and J lost 6, with 12 bases in between. Germline assignment: CDR1 GTSNPN and CDR2 SVGIG (reference sequence). The CDR3 is made up of 14 amino acids. The CDR3 spells CAWSVQGRVQPQHF. For the CDR3, the DNA is TGTGCCTGGAGTGTGCAGGGACGCGTTCAGCCCCAGCATTTT.

This clonotype was observed once. The rearrangement uses TRBV7-2 and TRBJ2-2; perhaps TRBD2 as D (5 bases). V gave up 5 bases and J gave up 5 bases, with 9 bases separating them. Germline CDR1 is SGHTA and CDR2 is FQGNSA. The CDR3 loop spans 13 amino acids. The CDR3 DNA follows: TGTGCCAGCAGCGGGAGTTGGACCGGGGAGCTGTTTTTT. Amino acids: CASSGSWTGELFF.

The chain couples TRBV29-1 to TRBJ2-7; 9 bases align to TRBD2. The CDR3 length is 16 residues. Trimming removed 1 base from V and 4 bases from J; junction bases left unmatched: 11. CDR1 and CDR2 from the germline V gene are SQVTM and ANQGSEA. The CDR3 is CSVEVSGSSGMYEQYF. The DNA of the CDR3 is TGCAGCGTTGAAGTTAGCGGGAGTAGCGGGATGTACGAGCAGTACTTC.

In this sample, this clonotype turned up many times. This chain joins TRBV6-6 and TRBJ1-4; D unclear. This CDR3 comprises 11 residues. Trimming shortened V by 6 bases and J by 5 bases, and 4 bases separated the two germline ends. Germline CDR1 is MNHNY and CDR2 is SVGAGI (reference sequence). CDR3 loop: CASRSNEKLFF. The DNA of the CDR3 is TGTGCCAGCAGATCCAATGAAAAACTGTTTTTT.

J is TRBJ1-1 and V is TRBV20-1; a weak D match, TRBD1 (5 bases). This CDR3 is 15 amino acids long. The germline CDR1 and CDR2 sequences are DFQATT and SNEGSKA (reference sequence). V was cut by 1 base and J by 1 base, with 13 bases left in between. This CDR3 is CSARVGKGRNTEAFF. The DNA for the CDR3 is TGCAGTGCTAGAGTGGGAAAGGGGCGGAACACTGAAGCTTTCTTT.

This clonotype has at least ten counts. The chain links TRBV12-3 or TRBV12-4 to TRBJ1-1; D is unclear. V was clipped by 3 bases and J by 1 base, with 9 bases between them. The CDR3 spans 14 residues. CDR3 coding DNA: TGTGCCAGCAGTTTGTGGCAAGCGAACACTGAAGCTTTCTTT. It specifies CASSLWQANTEAFF.

This clonotype was observed a few times. The chain carries TRBV7-2 and TRBJ1-5; 7 bases agree with TRBD1. CDR1 and CDR2 from the germline V gene are SGHTA and FQGNSA. Germline trimming cut 4 bases from V and 2 bases from J; bases unmatched to any gene: 8. This CDR3 is built from 16 residues. The CDR3 DNA follows: TGTGCCAGCAGCTACGAACGACAGGGTGGCAATCAGCCCCAGCATTTT. This translates into CASSYERQGGNQPQHF.

The chain employs TRBV6-1 and TRBJ2-6, with D hard to call. This CDR3 region has 15 residues. Trimming cost V 3 bases and J 2 bases, with 8 bases left between them. Germline CDR1 is MNHNS and CDR2 is SASEGT. The CDR3 protein is CASSDHRTGANVLTF. Written as DNA, the CDR3 is TGTGCCAGCAGTGATCACCGGACTGGGGCCAACGTCCTGACTTTC.

Many counts were recorded for this clonotype. This chain links TRBV11-2 with TRBJ2-2, with D uncertain. Germline lookup yields CDR1 SGHAT and CDR2 FQNNGV. This CDR3 contains 14 residues. Trimming shortened V by 1 base and J by 4 bases, and 7 bases separated the two germline ends. DNA of the CDR3: TGTGCCAGCAGCTTAGGCGTGGGCACCGGGGAGCTGTTTTTT. Translation: CASSLGVGTGELFF.

Notes on this clonotype: One end of the junction varies from germline; a read error may be responsible. This chain joins TRBV2 and TRBJ2-2; weak D call: TRBD2 (5 bases). The length of the CDR3 is 16 residues. CDR1 and CDR2 from the germline V gene are SNHLY and FYNNEI. The CDR3 reads CASSARVSENTGELFF. Here the CDR3 DNA reads TGTGCCAGCAGTGCTAGAGTTTCGGAGAACACCGGGGAGCTGTTTTTC.

This clonotype was found many times. The chain uses TRBV25-1 and TRBJ2-7; 7 bases are shared with TRBD2. The CDR3 has 15 residues. Trimming at V came to 8 bases and at J to 3 bases, leaving 13 bases not matched to a gene. Germline V gene sequence: CDR1 MGHDK, CDR2 SYGVNS. CDR3 amino acids: CASGEAGTNHYEQYF. CDR3 bases: TGTGCCAGCGGAGAGGCTGGGACTAACCACTACGAGCAGTACTTC.

The chain has TRBV7-6 and TRBJ2-2; the D is unclear. V was trimmed by 4 bases and J by 6 bases, leaving 9 bases between them. Germline CDR1 reads SGHVS; CDR2 reads FNYEAQ. The CDR3 has 13 residues. The CDR3 loop is CASSSTDSGELFF. In DNA, the CDR3 is TGTGCCAGCAGCTCGACGGATTCCGGGGAGCTGTTTTTT.

The chain recombines TRBV7-2 with TRBJ1-2; TRBD1 matches at 8 bases. The CDR3 spans 14 residues. The V gene's germline CDR1 is SGHTA and CDR2 FQGNSA. V lost 5 bases to trimming and J lost 7 bases; unmatched junction nucleotides: 9. Written as DNA, the CDR3 is TGTGCCAGCAGCCTAAGACAGGGGAAAGGTGGCTACACCTTC. Protein: CASSLRQGKGGYTF.

This chain uses TRBV10-3 with TRBJ2-5; D possibly uses TRBD1 or TRBD2 (6 bases each). Trimming pared 6 bases from V and 3 bases from J, leaving 14 bases between. CDR1 and CDR2 (germline): ENHRY, SYGVKD. This CDR3 is 14 amino acids long. The CDR3 sequence: CAISRRGGEETQYF. The CDR3, as DNA: TGTGCCATCAGCCGCAGGGGCGGGGAAGAGACCCAGTACTTC.

CDR3: CATSTTSRSYEQYF. The CDR3 nucleotides are TGTGCCACCAGCACAACTAGCCGCTCCTACGAGCAGTACTTC. V usage is TRBV15 and J usage is TRBJ2-7; D might be TRBD2 (6 bases). This CDR3 has 14 amino acids. V dropped 4 bases and J dropped 0 bases, with 10 bases sitting between them. Germline V gene lookup returns CDR1 LNHNV and CDR2 YYDKDF (reference sequence).

In this sample, this clonotype turned up many times. The genes are TRBV10-3 and TRBJ1-2; D remains unclear. V was pared by 5 bases and J by 4 bases, with 11 bases between. In germline, CDR1 is ENHRY, CDR2 SYGVKD. This CDR3 is built from 13 residues. The CDR3 protein is CAISFGPGYGYTF. Written as DNA, the CDR3 is TGTGCCATCAGTTTCGGCCCTGGCTATGGCTACACCTTC.

This clonotype occurred many times. The genes are TRBV7-8 and TRBJ2-5; tentative D call: TRBD1 (5 bases). Per germline, CDR1 SGHVS and CDR2 FQNEAQ. Trimming took 5 bases from V and 2 from J, leaving 21 bases between them. CDR3 length: 17 amino acids. Written as DNA, the CDR3 is TGTGCCAGCAGCCCCCAGTGGGGCCTAGTCCAGCAAGAGACCCAGTACTTC. Translated: CASSPQWGLVQQETQYF. Full variable domain (outside the CDR3, taken from reference TRBV7-8 and TRBJ2-5): GAGVSQSPRYKVAKRGQDVALRCDPISGHVSLFWYQQALGQGPEFLTYFQNEAQLDKSGLPSDRFFAERPEGSVSTLKIQRTQQEDSAVYLCASSPQWGLVQQETQYFGPGTRLLVL.

This clonotype occurred a few times. This rearrangement joins TRBV28 to TRBJ1-5; no clear D gene. CDR1 is MDHEN and CDR2 is SYDVKM in the germline V gene. V was shortened by 7 bases and J by 6 bases, with 22 bases between the two germline ends. The CDR3 totals 16 residues. In DNA form, the CDR3 reads TGTGCCAGCACCCCCCTTTCGGGGTTGGTGTCTCAGCCCCAGCATTTT. This translates into CASTPLSGLVSQPQHF.

This clonotype showed up just a few times. The chain employs TRBV5-5 and TRBJ2-2, with TRBD2 as a possible D gene (6 bases). The germline V gene has CDR1 SGHKS and CDR2 YYEKEE (reference sequence). Trimming removed 3 bases from V and 7 bases from J, with 19 bases in between. The CDR3 extends over 16 amino acids. DNA for the CDR3: TGTGCCAGCAGCTCCCGGCGGAGGGGAATTGACGGGGAGCTGTTTTTT. The encoded protein is CASSSRRRGIDGELFF.